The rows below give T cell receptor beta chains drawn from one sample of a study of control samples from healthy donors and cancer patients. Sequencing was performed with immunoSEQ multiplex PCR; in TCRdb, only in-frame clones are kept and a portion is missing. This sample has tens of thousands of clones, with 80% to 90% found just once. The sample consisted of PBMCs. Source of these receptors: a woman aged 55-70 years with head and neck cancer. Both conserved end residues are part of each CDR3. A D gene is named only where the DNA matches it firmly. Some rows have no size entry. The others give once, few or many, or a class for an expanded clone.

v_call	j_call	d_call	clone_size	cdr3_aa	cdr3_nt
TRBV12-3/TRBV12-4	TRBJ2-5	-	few	CASRMDGKETQYF	TGTGCCAGCAGGATGGACGGAAAAGAGACCCAGTACTTC
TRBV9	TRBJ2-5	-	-	CASSGPGRRYQETQYF	TGTGCCAGCAGCGGTCCCGGCCGACGGTACCAAGAGACCCAGTACTTC
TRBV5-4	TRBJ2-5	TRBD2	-	CASSPTRTSGEETQYF	TGTGCCAGCAGCCCCACCCGGACTAGCGGGGAAGAGACCCAGTACTTC
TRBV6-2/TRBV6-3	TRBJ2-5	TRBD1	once	CASSWNGQDQETQYF	TGTGCCAGCAGCTGGAACGGACAGGATCAAGAGACCCAGTACTTC
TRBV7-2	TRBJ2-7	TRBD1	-	CASSPGQHSSYEQYF	TGTGCCAGCAGCCCGGGACAGCACAGCTCCTACGAGCAGTACTTC
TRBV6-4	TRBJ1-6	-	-	CASSDRDNSPLHF	TGTGCCAGCAGTGACAGGGATAATTCACCCCTCCACTTT
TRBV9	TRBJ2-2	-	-	CASSVGVQPTGELFF	TGTGCCAGCAGCGTAGGTGTACAACCCACCGGGGAGCTGTTTTTT
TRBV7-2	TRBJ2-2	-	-	CASNPGAFDTGELFF	TGTGCCAGCAACCCGGGGGCTTTCGACACCGGGGAGCTGTTTTTT
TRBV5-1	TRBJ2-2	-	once	CASSWTGTTNTGELFF	TGCGCCAGCAGCTGGACCGGGACCACGAACACCGGGGAGCTGTTTTTT
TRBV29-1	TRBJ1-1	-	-	CSVGENTEAFF	TGCAGCGTGGGAGAGAACACTGAAGCTTTCTTT
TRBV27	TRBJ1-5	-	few	CASSLVGPAGPGNQPQHF	TGTGCCAGCAGTTTAGTGGGTCCGGCAGGCCCCGGCAATCAGCCCCAGCATTTT
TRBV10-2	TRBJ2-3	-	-	CASSDRRRGGYTQYF	TGCGCCAGCAGTGATAGGAGGAGGGGGGGATATACGCAGTATTTT
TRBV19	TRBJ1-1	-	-	CASSIDFGRANTEAFF	TGTGCCAGTAGTATAGATTTCGGCAGAGCGAACACTGAAGCTTTCTTT
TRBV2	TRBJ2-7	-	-	CASAGGTAYEQYF	TGTGCCAGCGCCGGAGGGACAGCCTACGAGCAGTACTTC
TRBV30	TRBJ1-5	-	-	CAWSAGITSNQPQHF	TGTGCCTGGAGCGCCGGGATTACCTCCAATCAGCCCCAGCATTTT
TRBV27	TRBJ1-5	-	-	CASRSRSNQPQHF	TGTGCCAGCAGGTCCAGGAGCAATCAGCCCCAGCATTTT